Sequencing of this T cell receptor beta chain was carried out in a study of T cell repertoires in cytomegalovirus infection. The wider study: Public TCR beta signature analysis indicated the presence of both CMV infection and matching HLA type.

One entry per CDR3 protein, called by TCRdb with MiXCR from the reads. The sample holds about 890,000 distinct CDR3 sequences; around a third are singletons and the top ten take over 11%. General study results and limits: HLA-C-restricted CMV clonotypes gave the most frequent clonotype in two of eight donors.

Germline CDR1 MNHNY, CDR2 SVGAGI (reference sequence). V was pared by 2 bases and J by 2 bases, with 4 bases of the junction left unmatched. This CDR3 has 15 amino acids. A note on this clonotype: Its antigen is not known.

The chain carries TRBV6-6 and TRBJ2-3, with 7 bases identical to TRBD1. The sample consisted of cultured CD8+ T cells from PBMCs, taken from culture after CMV antigen stimulation. This clonotype was sampled from a human donor in good health (CMV status not recorded). Some clones in this sample may be carry-over from other donors' samples. The chain's CDR3 is CASSYDGTATDTQYF. DNA of the CDR3: TGTGCCAGCAGTTACGACGGGACAGCCACAGATACGCAGTATTTT.